Included here is one T cell receptor (beta chain) sequence, with context. This sample is drawn from a study of identical twins. From germline, CDR1 is LGHNA and CDR2 YSLEER. V was shortened by 3 bases and J by 2 bases, with 14 bases between the two germline ends. The CDR3 runs 15 residues. Template switching (which added a universal primer site) was used, and cDNA carried unique molecular identifiers. Each CDR3 protein is one row after TCRdb ran MiXCR on the 5' RACE reads. The table shows some 500,000 distinct CDR3 sequences, with approximately 22% occurring only once. These sequences were also reported in another study, on T cells expressing NK-cell markers. Per that paper: TCR beta repertoires came from sorted CD3+CD56+NKG2C+, CD3+CD56+NKG2C- and CD3+CD56-NKG2C+ T cells. Similarly, these clonotypes led the CD3+CD56-NKG2C+ fraction as well in several donors.

The specimen sequenced was CD4+ T cells sorted from blood. The clonotype comes from a woman aged 18 to 35 in good health. The rearrangement joins TRBV4-3 to TRBJ2-7; D is undetermined. In DNA, the CDR3 is TGCGCCAGCAGCCAGGGAAATATAGGCCCCTACGAGCAGTACTTC. This codes for CASSQGNIGPYEQYF.